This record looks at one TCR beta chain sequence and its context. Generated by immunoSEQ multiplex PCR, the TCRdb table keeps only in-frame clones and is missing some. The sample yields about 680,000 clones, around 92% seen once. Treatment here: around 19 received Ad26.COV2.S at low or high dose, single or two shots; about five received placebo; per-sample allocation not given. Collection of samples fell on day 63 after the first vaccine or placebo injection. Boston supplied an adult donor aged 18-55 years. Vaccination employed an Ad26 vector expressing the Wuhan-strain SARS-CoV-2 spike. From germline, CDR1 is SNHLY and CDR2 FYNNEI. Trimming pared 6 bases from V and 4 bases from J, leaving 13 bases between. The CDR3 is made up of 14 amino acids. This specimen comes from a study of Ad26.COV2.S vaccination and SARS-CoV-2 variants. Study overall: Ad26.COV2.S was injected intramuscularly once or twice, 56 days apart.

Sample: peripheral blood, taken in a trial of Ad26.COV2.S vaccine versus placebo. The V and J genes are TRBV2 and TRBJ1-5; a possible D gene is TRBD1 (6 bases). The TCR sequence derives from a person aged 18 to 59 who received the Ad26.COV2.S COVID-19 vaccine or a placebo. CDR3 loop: CASSVDSVNQPQHF. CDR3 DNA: TGTGCCAGCAGCGTGGACAGCGTTAATCAGCCCCAGCATTTT.